The present entry profiles one T cell receptor (beta chain) with its context. Its antigen is currently unknown. Other DNA sequences from this sample encode an identical CDR3 as well. With 60 Vbeta and 13 Jbeta primers, the PCR was carried out. Authors' analysis steps: Counted up in a later analysis, unique TCR beta chains came to around 80 million, with around 12 million shared. Produced via immunoSEQ multiplex PCR; TCRdb's table is partial and in-frame only. V and J calls and clone size follow that table, whereas D and trimming were derived from the DNA. The sample shows around 150,000 clones, approximately 71% of them seen only once. Germline-derived CDR1 and CDR2 are SGHNT and YENEEA. V gave up 5 bases and J gave up 1 base, with 14 bases separating them. The CDR3 is 15 amino acids. The entry originates in a study of cytomegalovirus exposure and HLA in healthy donors. On the study more broadly: Out of about 170 million T cells, an earlier analysis found 117 million unique TCR beta sequences in total.

Regarding the study as a whole: A highly shared variant cluster was judged a likely technical artifact. The authors excluded some V segments, including TRBV6-2 and TRBV6-3, as indistinguishable.

The sequencing input was PBMCs. This TCR was sampled from a man aged 25 to 40 in good health and CMV-seropositive. The V and J genes are TRBV11-3 and TRBJ1-1; the D is unclear. The DNA of the CDR3 is TGTGCCAGCAGCACCAATGCCGGCGGGAACACTGAAGCTTTCTTT. This sequence encodes CASSTNAGGNTEAFF.